This T cell receptor beta chain was identified during a study of T cell repertoires in aging, cancer and after chemotherapy. Peripheral blood genomic DNA, not sorted cells or RNA, was the template. CDR3 length: 12 residues. V lost 5 bases to trimming and J lost 0 bases, with 8 bases between them. Germline loops: CDR1 SQVTM, CDR2 ANQGSEA. Rearranged V-D-J TRB sequences were amplified with a mixed TRB-A/B primer pool. TCRdb processed the multiplex PCR reads anew with MiXCR; each CDR3 protein has one entry. The table has around 16,000 distinct CDR3 sequences, around half seen once. Points on this clonotype: The antigen is undetermined.

Study-wide results and limits: Age-matched healthy donors had significantly more diverse, less clonal blood TCR repertoires than untreated cancer patients. Across the chemotherapy interval, each cancer cohort showed higher median generation probability, suggesting thymic rebound.

This chain connects TRBV29-1 to TRBJ2-7; TRBD1 is a possible D gene (5 bases). The clonotype comes from a human donor in good health. The sample taken for sequencing was blood. CDR3 amino acids: CSVRGVSYEQYF. The CDR3 nucleotides are TGCAGCGTTAGGGGTGTCTCCTACGAGCAGTACTTC.